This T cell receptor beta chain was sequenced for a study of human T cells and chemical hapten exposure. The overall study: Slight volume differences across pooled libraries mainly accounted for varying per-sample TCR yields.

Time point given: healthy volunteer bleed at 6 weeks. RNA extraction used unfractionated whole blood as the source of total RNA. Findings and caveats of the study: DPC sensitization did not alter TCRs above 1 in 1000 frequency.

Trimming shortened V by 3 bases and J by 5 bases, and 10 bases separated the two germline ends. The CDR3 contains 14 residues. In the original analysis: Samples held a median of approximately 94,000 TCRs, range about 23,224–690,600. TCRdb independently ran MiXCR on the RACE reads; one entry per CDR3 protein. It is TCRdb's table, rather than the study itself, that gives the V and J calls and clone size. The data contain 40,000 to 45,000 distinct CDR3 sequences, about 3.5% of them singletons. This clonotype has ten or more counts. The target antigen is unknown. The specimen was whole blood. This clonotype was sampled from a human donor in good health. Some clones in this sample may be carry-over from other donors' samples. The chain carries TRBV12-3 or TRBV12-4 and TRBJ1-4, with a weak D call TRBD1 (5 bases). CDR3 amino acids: CASSFGGSNEKLFF. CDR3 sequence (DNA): TGTGCCAGCAGTTTCGGGGGGTCAAATGAAAAACTGTTTTTT.